The rows below give T cell receptor beta chains drawn from one sample of a study of OX40 agonist ivuxolimab in advanced cancers. Using immunoSEQ multiplex PCR, the repertoire was profiled, and TCRdb retains in-frame clones only, with some absent. Among tens of thousands of clones listed, 85% to 90% were seen once. The sample here was CD4+ or CD8+ T cells sorted from blood, taken in a trial of the OX40 agonist ivuxolimab. Receptors originate from an adult with an advanced solid tumor such as melanoma, head and neck, liver or kidney cancer. Each CDR3 is given with its conserved first and last residue. Fields, in order: V gene, clone size, J gene, D gene, CDR3 DNA, CDR3 protein. A D gene is named only where the DNA matches it firmly. Clone size is stated in some rows and not others, as once, few, many or a class when expanded.

V gene: TRBV30; clone size: .; J gene: TRBJ2-4; D gene: TRBD2; CDR3 DNA: TGTGCCTGGAGTCCCAGCGGGGCCCTTGGAAACATTCAGTACTTC; CDR3 protein: CAWSPSGALGNIQYF
V gene: TRBV10-3; clone size: .; J gene: TRBJ2-5; D gene: .; CDR3 DNA: TGTGCCATCAGTGAGGAGGCGCTCCAAGAGACCCAGTACTTC; CDR3 protein: CAISEEALQETQYF
V gene: TRBV9; clone size: .; J gene: TRBJ1-2; D gene: .; CDR3 DNA: TGTGCCAGCAGCACTTCGGACAGCTATGGCTACACCTTC; CDR3 protein: CASSTSDSYGYTF
V gene: TRBV7-9; clone size: .; J gene: TRBJ1-3; D gene: .; CDR3 DNA: TGTGCCAGCAGCATCGGGGGGTTCTCTGGAAACACCATATATTTT; CDR3 protein: CASSIGGFSGNTIYF
V gene: TRBV30; clone size: few; J gene: TRBJ1-5; D gene: .; CDR3 DNA: TGTGCCTGGTCCGCGGATGGCAATCAGCCCCAGCATTTT; CDR3 protein: CAWSADGNQPQHF
V gene: TRBV19; clone size: .; J gene: TRBJ2-6; D gene: .; CDR3 DNA: TGTGCCAGTAGGGGGCTGAACTCTGGGGCCAACGTCCTGACTTTC; CDR3 protein: CASRGLNSGANVLTF
V gene: TRBV14; clone size: .; J gene: TRBJ1-1; D gene: .; CDR3 DNA: TGTGCCAGCAGCCAGGGGCGGGGGGACACTGAAGCTTTCTTT; CDR3 protein: CASSQGRGDTEAFF
V gene: TRBV6-1; clone size: few; J gene: TRBJ1-3; D gene: .; CDR3 DNA: TGTGCCAGCAGTCTCGACGCGGGTTATGGAAACACCATATATTTT; CDR3 protein: CASSLDAGYGNTIYF
V gene: TRBV28; clone size: .; J gene: TRBJ2-4; D gene: TRBD1; CDR3 DNA: TGTGCCAGCAGTTTATCGACAGGGAGTGTAGGAAACATTCAGTACTTC; CDR3 protein: CASSLSTGSVGNIQYF
V gene: TRBV19; clone size: .; J gene: TRBJ2-5; D gene: TRBD1; CDR3 DNA: TGTGCCAGTAAGAGGGGACCAAACAGGGGGATGGGAGAGACCCAGTACTTC; CDR3 protein: CASKRGPNRGMGETQYF
V gene: TRBV7-9; clone size: .; J gene: TRBJ1-1; D gene: .; CDR3 DNA: TGTGCCAGCAGCTTATTGGGGCAGACTAACACTGAAGCTTTCTTT; CDR3 protein: CASSLLGQTNTEAFF
V gene: TRBV6-1; clone size: .; J gene: TRBJ1-5; D gene: .; CDR3 DNA: TGTGCCAGCAGTGAAAGGCGGGGATTAGGGGATAGCAATCAGCCCCAGCATTTT; CDR3 protein: CASSERRGLGDSNQPQHF
V gene: TRBV19; clone size: .; J gene: TRBJ2-5; D gene: .; CDR3 DNA: TGTGCCAGTCGTGCGCAGGGCGGCTGGGAGACCCAGTACTTC; CDR3 protein: CASRAQGGWETQYF
V gene: TRBV18; clone size: .; J gene: TRBJ2-2; D gene: .; CDR3 DNA: TGTGCCAGCTCACCATCCGGGGGTAGAGTCGCCGGGGAGCTGTTTTTT; CDR3 protein: CASSPSGGRVAGELFF
V gene: TRBV25-1; clone size: .; J gene: TRBJ2-7; D gene: .; CDR3 DNA: TGTGCCAGCAGTGAGTGGGGGGATATCCACGAGCAGTACTTC; CDR3 protein: CASSEWGDIHEQYF
V gene: TRBV7-3; clone size: .; J gene: TRBJ2-3; D gene: TRBD2; CDR3 DNA: TGTGCCAGCAGCGGATCCGGGACTAGCTTCCAGTATTTT; CDR3 protein: CASSGSGTSFQYF
V gene: TRBV6-1; clone size: .; J gene: TRBJ1-6; D gene: .; CDR3 DNA: TGTGCCAGCGGCACAGGGTACGGAACCAATTCACCCCTCCACTTT; CDR3 protein: CASGTGYGTNSPLHF
V gene: TRBV14; clone size: .; J gene: TRBJ2-2; D gene: .; CDR3 DNA: TGTGCCAGCAGCAGGAGAGCGAACACCGGGGAGCTGTTTTTT; CDR3 protein: CASSRRANTGELFF
V gene: TRBV5-1; clone size: .; J gene: TRBJ1-2; D gene: TRBD1; CDR3 DNA: TGCGCCAGCAGCTTTGGTACGAGACAGGGGAACTATGGCTACACCTTC; CDR3 protein: CASSFGTRQGNYGYTF
V gene: TRBV30; clone size: .; J gene: TRBJ1-2; D gene: TRBD1; CDR3 DNA: TGTGCCTGGAGTGTATCTCTTACCTTCGGGACAGCCAGGGGTTTTGGCTACACCTTC; CDR3 protein: CAWSVSLTFGTARGFGYTF
V gene: TRBV29-1; clone size: .; J gene: TRBJ2-5; D gene: TRBD1; CDR3 DNA: TGCAGCGTTGAAGATTGGGCAGGGGGCAGGGAGACCCAGTACTTC; CDR3 protein: CSVEDWAGGRETQYF
V gene: TRBV29-1; clone size: .; J gene: TRBJ2-4; D gene: TRBD2; CDR3 DNA: TGCAGCGTTAAGGGACTAGCGGGAGAAGGGGCCAAAAACATTCAGTACTTC; CDR3 protein: CSVKGLAGEGAKNIQYF
V gene: TRBV7-3; clone size: .; J gene: TRBJ2-1; D gene: TRBD2; CDR3 DNA: TGTGCCAGCAGCTTAAGGCCCAGCGGGAAGGGGAATGAGCAGTTCTTC; CDR3 protein: CASSLRPSGKGNEQFF
V gene: TRBV30; clone size: .; J gene: TRBJ1-1; D gene: .; CDR3 DNA: TGTGCCTGGAGTCGCCCACATGTTAACACTGAAGCTTTCTTT; CDR3 protein: CAWSRPHVNTEAFF
V gene: TRBV28; clone size: .; J gene: TRBJ1-1; D gene: .; CDR3 DNA: TGTGCCAGCAGCCCGTTAAGAGGGGGGAATATAGCTTTCTTT; CDR3 protein: CASSPLRGGNIAFF
V gene: TRBV29-1; clone size: once; J gene: TRBJ1-2; D gene: .; CDR3 DNA: TGCAGCGTTGGTGGGGCAGACTATGGCTACACCTTC; CDR3 protein: CSVGGADYGYTF
V gene: TRBV6-5; clone size: .; J gene: TRBJ2-5; D gene: .; CDR3 DNA: TGTGCCAGCAGTTACGCGCGGGGCATCCAAGAGACCCAGTACTTC; CDR3 protein: CASSYARGIQETQYF
V gene: TRBV5-1; clone size: .; J gene: TRBJ1-1; D gene: TRBD1; CDR3 DNA: TGCGCCAGCAGCCCACAGGGGGCCGGCACTGAAGCTTTCTTT; CDR3 protein: CASSPQGAGTEAFF
V gene: TRBV6-6; clone size: .; J gene: TRBJ1-3; D gene: .; CDR3 DNA: TGTGCCAGCAGCCCCGGGACGGACTCTGGAAACACCATATATTTT; CDR3 protein: CASSPGTDSGNTIYF
V gene: TRBV10-2; clone size: once; J gene: TRBJ1-5; D gene: .; CDR3 DNA: TGCGCCAGCAGTGGAAGCGGCGGGCATCAGCCCCAGCATTTT; CDR3 protein: CASSGSGGHQPQHF
V gene: TRBV5-4; clone size: .; J gene: TRBJ2-5; D gene: .; CDR3 DNA: TGTGCCAGCAGCTTGCAGGGGCAAGGCGAGACCCAGTACTTC; CDR3 protein: CASSLQGQGETQYF
V gene: TRBV19; clone size: once; J gene: TRBJ2-7; D gene: TRBD1; CDR3 DNA: TGTGCCAGTAGTATAGAGGGGACAGGGAACTACGAGCAGTACTTC; CDR3 protein: CASSIEGTGNYEQYF
V gene: TRBV14; clone size: .; J gene: TRBJ2-1; D gene: .; CDR3 DNA: TGTGCCAGCAGCCAAGATCTTCGGGCTAACAATGAGCAGTTCTTC; CDR3 protein: CASSQDLRANNEQFF
V gene: TRBV10-2; clone size: .; J gene: TRBJ2-1; D gene: .; CDR3 DNA: TGCGCCAGCACTAGCGCCAATGAGCAGTTCTTC; CDR3 protein: CASTSANEQFF
V gene: TRBV2; clone size: .; J gene: TRBJ1-5; D gene: .; CDR3 DNA: TGTGCCAGCAGTAGCTACAGTAGCAATCAGCCCCAGCATTTT; CDR3 protein: CASSSYSSNQPQHF
V gene: TRBV18; clone size: .; J gene: TRBJ1-2; D gene: .; CDR3 DNA: TGTGCCAGCTCACCACAGGAGAGACTCTCAAACTATGGCTACACCTTC; CDR3 protein: CASSPQERLSNYGYTF
V gene: TRBV2; clone size: .; J gene: TRBJ1-4; D gene: .; CDR3 DNA: TGTGCCAGCAGTGAACAGGCAACTAATGAAAAACTGTTTTTT; CDR3 protein: CASSEQATNEKLFF
V gene: TRBV14; clone size: few; J gene: TRBJ1-4; D gene: .; CDR3 DNA: TGTGCCAGCAGCGACCTGGCCGGGAACGCAAATGAAAAACTGTTTTTT; CDR3 protein: CASSDLAGNANEKLFF
V gene: TRBV5-1; clone size: .; J gene: TRBJ1-3; D gene: .; CDR3 DNA: TGCGCCAGCAGCTGGGGCGGGCCAGACACCATATATTTT; CDR3 protein: CASSWGGPDTIYF
V gene: TRBV7-8; clone size: .; J gene: TRBJ2-5; D gene: .; CDR3 DNA: TGTGCCAGCAGCTTAGACAAAGAGACCCAGTACTTC; CDR3 protein: CASSLDKETQYF
V gene: TRBV29-1; clone size: .; J gene: TRBJ1-2; D gene: .; CDR3 DNA: TGCAGCGCCCTAATTGGATGGGACTATGGCTACACCTTC; CDR3 protein: CSALIGWDYGYTF
V gene: TRBV7-9; clone size: .; J gene: TRBJ2-3; D gene: .; CDR3 DNA: TGTGCCAGCAGCTTAGACGGGCAGGCCAGCACAGATACGCAGTATTTT; CDR3 protein: CASSLDGQASTDTQYF
V gene: TRBV2; clone size: .; J gene: TRBJ1-3; D gene: .; CDR3 DNA: TGTGCCAGCAGGGCCGGAGGTTCTGGGCTTGGAAACACCATATATTTT; CDR3 protein: CASRAGGSGLGNTIYF
V gene: TRBV2; clone size: .; J gene: TRBJ2-5; D gene: .; CDR3 DNA: TGTGCCAGCAGTGAAGAACGGGCCTCTCAAGAGACCCAGTACTTC; CDR3 protein: CASSEERASQETQYF
V gene: TRBV19; clone size: once; J gene: TRBJ2-7; D gene: TRBD1; CDR3 DNA: TGTGCCAGTAGTATAATAACCCGGGACAGGGTGGGCAACGAGCAGTACTTC; CDR3 protein: CASSIITRDRVGNEQYF
V gene: TRBV5-1; clone size: .; J gene: TRBJ1-1; D gene: .; CDR3 DNA: TGCGCCAGCAGCTTGGCCCCAGGGTTGAACACTGAAGCTTTCTTT; CDR3 protein: CASSLAPGLNTEAFF
V gene: TRBV30; clone size: .; J gene: TRBJ1-1; D gene: .; CDR3 DNA: TGTGCCTGGAGTGTAAGGAGGGGGGGGACTGAAGCTTTCTTT; CDR3 protein: CAWSVRRGGTEAFF
V gene: TRBV19; clone size: .; J gene: TRBJ1-4; D gene: TRBD1; CDR3 DNA: TGTGCCAGTAGTATGATAAGTAGGGGACAGTCCAATGAAAAACTGTTTTTT; CDR3 protein: CASSMISRGQSNEKLFF
V gene: TRBV10-2; clone size: .; J gene: TRBJ1-2; D gene: .; CDR3 DNA: TGCGCCAGCAGTGATCGGAGGGATGGTGGCTACACCTTC; CDR3 protein: CASSDRRDGGYTF
V gene: TRBV18; clone size: .; J gene: TRBJ1-2; D gene: .; CDR3 DNA: TGTGCCAGCTCACCGTCGGGACTCAACTATGGCTACACCTTC; CDR3 protein: CASSPSGLNYGYTF